Reported below is one T cell receptor (beta chain). Its antigen remains unidentified. Use of 60 Vbeta and 13 Jbeta primers characterized the PCR. Profiling relied on immunoSEQ multiplex PCR, and the TCRdb table lists in-frame clones only, not all of them. In total, the table holds about 74,000 clones. The data were taken from a study of cytomegalovirus exposure and HLA in healthy donors. Study results and caveats: In presence/absence analyses, roughly uniform sequencing depth across donors was assumed.

V shed 7 bases and J 4 bases; nucleotides not matched to a gene: 6. Germline V lookup: CDR1 MNHNY, CDR2 SVGAGI (reference sequence). The CDR3 runs 14 residues. The sequence was collected from a female donor in good health and CMV-seropositive. The chain combines TRBV6-6 with TRBJ1-2; the match to TRBD1 covers 10 bases. Sample: PBMCs. The CDR3 loop is CASNLGQGIYGYTF. The CDR3 DNA reads TGTGCCAGCAACCTGGGACAGGGGATCTATGGCTACACCTTC.